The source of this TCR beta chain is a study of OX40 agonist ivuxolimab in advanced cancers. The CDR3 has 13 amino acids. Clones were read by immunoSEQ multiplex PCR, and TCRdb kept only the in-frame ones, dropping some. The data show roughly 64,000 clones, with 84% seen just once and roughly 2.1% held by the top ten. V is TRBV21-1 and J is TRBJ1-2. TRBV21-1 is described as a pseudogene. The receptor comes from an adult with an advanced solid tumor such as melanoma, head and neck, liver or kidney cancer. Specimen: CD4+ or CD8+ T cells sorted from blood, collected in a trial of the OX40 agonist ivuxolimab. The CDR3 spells CASSLEGGYGYTF. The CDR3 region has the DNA TGTGCCAGCAGCTTGGAGGGCGGCTATGGCTACACCTTC.